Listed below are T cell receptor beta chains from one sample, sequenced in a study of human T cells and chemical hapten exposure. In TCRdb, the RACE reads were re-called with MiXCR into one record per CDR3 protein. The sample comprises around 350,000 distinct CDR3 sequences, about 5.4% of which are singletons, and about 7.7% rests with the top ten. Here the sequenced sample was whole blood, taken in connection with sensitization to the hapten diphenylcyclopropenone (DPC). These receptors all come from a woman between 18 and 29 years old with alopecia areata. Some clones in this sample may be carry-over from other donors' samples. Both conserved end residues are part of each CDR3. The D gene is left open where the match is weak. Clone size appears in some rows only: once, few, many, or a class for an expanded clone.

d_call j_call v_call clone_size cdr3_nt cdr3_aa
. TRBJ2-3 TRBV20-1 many TGCAGTGCTAGAGTGGCTCGGGTGGAGGAGCAGTATTTT CSARVARVEEQYF
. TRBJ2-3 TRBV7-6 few TGTGCCAGCAGCAGATCTCCTAGGCTTAGTGGCACAGATACGCAGTATTTT CASSRSPRLSGTDTQYF
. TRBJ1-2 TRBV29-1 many TGCAGCGTCCAAAGATCGAATGGCTACACCTTC CSVQRSNGYTF
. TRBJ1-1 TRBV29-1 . TGCAGCGTCAGAGGACAGTTGAACACTGAAGCTTTCTTT CSVRGQLNTEAFF
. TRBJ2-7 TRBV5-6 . TGTGCCAGCAGCTTGATGACTGATTACGAGCAGTACTTC CASSLMTDYEQYF
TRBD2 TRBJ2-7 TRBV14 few TGTGCCAGCAGCCAAGGGCGGGGGGACCTATACGAGCAGTACTTC CASSQGRGDLYEQYF
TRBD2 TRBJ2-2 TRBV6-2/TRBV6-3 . TGTGCCAGCAGTGAGGGACTAGCGGCCACCGGGGAGCTGTTTTTT CASSEGLAATGELFF
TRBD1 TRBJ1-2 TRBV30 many TGTGCCTGGAGTGCCTCGGACAGGGAAGTTGTACCTGGCTACACCTTC CAWSASDREVVPGYTF
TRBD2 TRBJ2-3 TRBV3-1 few TGTGCCAGCAGCCCAAGACTAGCGGGGGGCCCACCTAGCACAGATACGCAGTATTTT CASSPRLAGGPPSTDTQYF
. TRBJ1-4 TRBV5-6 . TGTGCCAGCAGCTTGAATTCGGGCGGTGAAAAACTGTTTTTT CASSLNSGGEKLFF
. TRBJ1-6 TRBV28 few TGTGCCAGCAGGAGACAGGTTAATTCACCCCTCCACTTT CASRRQVNSPLHF
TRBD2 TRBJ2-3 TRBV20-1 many TGCAGTGCTTCGGGACTAGCGGAAAACACAGATACGCAGTATTTT CSASGLAENTDTQYF
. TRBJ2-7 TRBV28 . TGTGCCAGCAGTTGGGAAAACGAGCAGTACTTC CASSWENEQYF
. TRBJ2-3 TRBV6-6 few TGTGCCAGCCGAACAAGTGGGGACCACGATACGCAGTATTTT CASRTSGDHDTQYF
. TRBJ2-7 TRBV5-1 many TGCGCCAGCAGCCAAACACCGACAGGTTCCTACGAGCAGTACTTC CASSQTPTGSYEQYF
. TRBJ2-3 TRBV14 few TGTGCCAGCAGCCTTAGTAGGACCCAAACAGATACGCAGTATTTT CASSLSRTQTDTQYF
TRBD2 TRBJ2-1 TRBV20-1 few TGCAGTGCTAGGACTAGCGGGGACTACAATGAGCAGTTCTTC CSARTSGDYNEQFF
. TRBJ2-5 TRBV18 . TGTGCCAGCTCCCAGAACAGGTTACAAGAGACCCAGTACTTC CASSQNRLQETQYF
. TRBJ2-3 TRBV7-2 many TGTGCCAGCAGCTTAGGTGCCGAGTGGGATACGCAGTATTTT CASSLGAEWDTQYF
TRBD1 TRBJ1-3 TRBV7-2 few TGTGCCAGCAGTTCAGCCGGGACAGCAGGAAACACCATATATTTT CASSSAGTAGNTIYF
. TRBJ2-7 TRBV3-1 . TGTGCCAGCAGCCATTCCGCACGGGGGTCCGGGTACGAGCAGTACTTC CASSHSARGSGYEQYF
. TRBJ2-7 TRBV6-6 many TGTGCCAGCCAAGATACGACAGACTCCTACGAGCAGTACTTC CASQDTTDSYEQYF
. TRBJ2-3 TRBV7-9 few TGTGCCAGCAGCTTGGGGCTCAGTGGAGATACGCAGTATTTT CASSLGLSGDTQYF
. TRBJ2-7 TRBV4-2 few TGTGCCAGCAGCCAAGCCGTGGATTCGCGGGAGCAGTACTTC CASSQAVDSREQYF
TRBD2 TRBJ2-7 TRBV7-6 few TGTGCCAGCAGCTTAGAAGCGGGGGGTAACTACGAGCAGTACTTC CASSLEAGGNYEQYF
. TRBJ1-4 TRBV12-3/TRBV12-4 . TGTGCCAGCAGTTTAGTGGGGGTTCAAAATGAAAAACTGTTTTTT CASSLVGVQNEKLFF
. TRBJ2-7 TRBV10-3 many TGTGCCATCAGTGAGTCTGGTTCCTCCTACGAGCAGTACTTC CAISESGSSYEQYF
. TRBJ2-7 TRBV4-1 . TGCGCCAGCAGCCTTCCCCTCGTAGCGGAAGAGAACTTC CASSLPLVAEENF
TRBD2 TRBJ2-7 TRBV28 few TGTGCCAGCATCCAACGGACTAGCGGATACGAGCAGTACTTC CASIQRTSGYEQYF
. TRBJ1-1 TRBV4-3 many TGCGCCAGCAGCCAAGATGGGCAGGCCACTGAAGCTTTCTTT CASSQDGQATEAFF
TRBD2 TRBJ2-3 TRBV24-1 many TGTGCCACCAGTGATAAGGTGACTAGCGGCACAGATACGCAGTATTTT CATSDKVTSGTDTQYF
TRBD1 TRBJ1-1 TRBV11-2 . TGTGCCAGCAGACCAGTAAGGGGGCGCAACACTGAAGCTTTCTTT CASRPVRGRNTEAFF
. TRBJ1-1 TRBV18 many TGTGCCAGCTCACGAATACAGGGCGGGTCTTTCTTT CASSRIQGGSFF
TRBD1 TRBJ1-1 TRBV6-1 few TGTGCCAGCATCTTTGGGACAGGGGGCCTTGAAGCTTTCTTT CASIFGTGGLEAFF
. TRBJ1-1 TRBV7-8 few TGTGCCAGCAGCTTAGCAATCAAAAACACTGAAGCTTTCTTT CASSLAIKNTEAFF
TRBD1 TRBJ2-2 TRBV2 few TGTGCCAGCAGTGGGGACAGGGGAGCCTCCACCGGGGAGCTGTTTTTT CASSGDRGASTGELFF